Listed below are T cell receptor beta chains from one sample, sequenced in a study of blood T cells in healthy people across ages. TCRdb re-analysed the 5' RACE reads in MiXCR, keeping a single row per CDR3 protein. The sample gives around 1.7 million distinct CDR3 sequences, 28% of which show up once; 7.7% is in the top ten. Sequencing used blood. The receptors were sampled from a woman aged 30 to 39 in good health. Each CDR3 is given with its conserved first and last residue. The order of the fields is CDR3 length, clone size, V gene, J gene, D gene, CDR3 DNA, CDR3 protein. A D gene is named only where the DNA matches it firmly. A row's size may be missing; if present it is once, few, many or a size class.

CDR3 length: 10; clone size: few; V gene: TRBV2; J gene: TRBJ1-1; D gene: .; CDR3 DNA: TGTGCCAGCACCTTATATGAGGGTTTCTTT; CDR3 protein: CASTLYEGFF
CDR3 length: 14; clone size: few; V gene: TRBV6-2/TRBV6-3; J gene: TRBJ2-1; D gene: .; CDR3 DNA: TGTGCCAGCAGTTCAACTTACTCCTCCAATGAGCAGTTCTTC; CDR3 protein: CASSSTYSSNEQFF
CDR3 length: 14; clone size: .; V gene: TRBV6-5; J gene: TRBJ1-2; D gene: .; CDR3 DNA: TGTGCCAGCAGTTACTCTATCGACAGCTCTGGCTACACCTTC; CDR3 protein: CASSYSIDSSGYTF
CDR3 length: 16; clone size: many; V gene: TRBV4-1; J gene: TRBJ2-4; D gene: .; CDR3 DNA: TGCGCCAGCAGCCAAGTCGCGGTCTCGGCCAAAAACATTCAGTACTTC; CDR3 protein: CASSQVAVSAKNIQYF
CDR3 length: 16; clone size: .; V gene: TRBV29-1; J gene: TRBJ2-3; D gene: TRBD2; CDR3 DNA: TGCAGCGTGGCCGGGGGAAGAATGCGGGGGGTAGATACGCAGTATTTT; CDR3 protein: CSVAGGRMRGVDTQYF
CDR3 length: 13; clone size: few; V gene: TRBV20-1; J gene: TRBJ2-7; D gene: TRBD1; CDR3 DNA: TGCAGTTCAGAGACAGGGGGGAATTACGAGCAGTACTTC; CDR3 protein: CSSETGGNYEQYF
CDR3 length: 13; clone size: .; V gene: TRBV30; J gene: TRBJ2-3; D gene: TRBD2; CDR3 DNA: TGTGCCTGGAGTTTTGCTAGCGGGTATACGCAGTATTTT; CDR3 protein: CAWSFASGYTQYF
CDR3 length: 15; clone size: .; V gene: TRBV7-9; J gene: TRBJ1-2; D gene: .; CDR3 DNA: TGTGCCAGCAGCATCCCAGGTGGCAGGGGCGATGGCTACACCTTC; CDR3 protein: CASSIPGGRGDGYTF
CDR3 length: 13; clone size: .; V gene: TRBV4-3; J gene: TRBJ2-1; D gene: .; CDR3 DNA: TGCGCCAGCAGCCGGGAGGCCTACAATGAGCAGTTCTTC; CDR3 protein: CASSREAYNEQFF
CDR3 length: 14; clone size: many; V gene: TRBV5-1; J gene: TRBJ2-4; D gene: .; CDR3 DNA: TGCGCCAGCAGCTTGGATCCGAGTCCAGACATTCAGTACTTC; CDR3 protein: CASSLDPSPDIQYF
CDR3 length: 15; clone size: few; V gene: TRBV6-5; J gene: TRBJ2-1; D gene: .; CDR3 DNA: TGTGCCAGCAGTTACTCGGCAGGGGCTAGCGATGAGCAGTTCTTC; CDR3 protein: CASSYSAGASDEQFF
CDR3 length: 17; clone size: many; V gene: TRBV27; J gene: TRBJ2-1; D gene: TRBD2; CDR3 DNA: TGTGCCAGCAGTTTAGTCCCAGGCGGGGGGTCTGGGGATGAGCAGTTCTTC; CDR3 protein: CASSLVPGGGSGDEQFF
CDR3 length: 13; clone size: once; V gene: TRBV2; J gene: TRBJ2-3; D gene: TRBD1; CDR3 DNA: TGTGCCAGCGACAGGGCTCGCACAGATACGCAGTATTTT; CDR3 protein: CASDRARTDTQYF
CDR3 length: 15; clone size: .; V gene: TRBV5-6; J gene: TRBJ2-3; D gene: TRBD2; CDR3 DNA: TGTGCCAGCAGCTCCCCAGCGGGAGATTTGGATACGCGGTATTTT; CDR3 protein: CASSSPAGDLDTRYF
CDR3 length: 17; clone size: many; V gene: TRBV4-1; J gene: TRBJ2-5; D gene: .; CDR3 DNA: TGCGCCAGCAGCCAAGGAGGAGGGACGGGTGGAGAAGAGACCCAGTACTTC; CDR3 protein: CASSQGGGTGGEETQYF
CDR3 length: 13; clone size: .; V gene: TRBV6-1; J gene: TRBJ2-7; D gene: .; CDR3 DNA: TGTGCCAGCAGTGGGGGGTACAACACCGAGCAGTACTTC; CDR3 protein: CASSGGYNTEQYF
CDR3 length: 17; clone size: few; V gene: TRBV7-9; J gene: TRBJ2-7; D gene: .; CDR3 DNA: TGTGCCAGCAGCGAAGAATCCGGGACCAGACTGGGCTACGAGCAGTACTTC; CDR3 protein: CASSEESGTRLGYEQYF
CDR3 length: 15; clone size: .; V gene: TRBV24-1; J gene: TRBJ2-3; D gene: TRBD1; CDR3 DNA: TGTGCCACCAGTGATCCACAGGGGTTCACAGATACGCAGTATTTT; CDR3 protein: CATSDPQGFTDTQYF
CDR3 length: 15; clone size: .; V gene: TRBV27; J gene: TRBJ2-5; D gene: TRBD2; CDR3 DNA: TGTGCCAGCAGTTTGGGGAGGGCGGGGAAAGAGACCCAGTACTTC; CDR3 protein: CASSLGRAGKETQYF
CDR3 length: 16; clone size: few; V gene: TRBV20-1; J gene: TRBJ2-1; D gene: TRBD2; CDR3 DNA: TGCAGTGCTAAACAACCGGGACTAGCGGGACAGAATGAGCAGTTCTTC; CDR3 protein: CSAKQPGLAGQNEQFF
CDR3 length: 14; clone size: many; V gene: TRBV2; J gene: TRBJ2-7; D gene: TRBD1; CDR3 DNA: TGTGCCAGCAAATCCGGGACAGGGCCATACGAGCAGTACTTC; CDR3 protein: CASKSGTGPYEQYF
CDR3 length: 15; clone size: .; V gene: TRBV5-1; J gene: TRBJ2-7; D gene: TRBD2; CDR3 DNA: TGCGCCAGCAGCCCGGTACGGGGGGGCTTGTACGAGCAGTACTTC; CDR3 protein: CASSPVRGGLYEQYF
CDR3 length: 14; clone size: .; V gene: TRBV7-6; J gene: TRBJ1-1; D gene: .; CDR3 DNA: TGTGCCAGCAGCTTAGCAGTTTTGGGTGCCAGGGCTTTCTTT; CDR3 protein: CASSLAVLGARAFF
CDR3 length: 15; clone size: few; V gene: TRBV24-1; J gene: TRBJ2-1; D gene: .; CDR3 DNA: TGTGCCACCAGTGACCCTGGTCGCTCCCACAATGAGCAGTTCTTC; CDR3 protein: CATSDPGRSHNEQFF
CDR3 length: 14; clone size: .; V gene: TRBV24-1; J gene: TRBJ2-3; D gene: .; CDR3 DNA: TGTGCCACCAGTGATTCTACAGGGACAGATACGCAGTATTTT; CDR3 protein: CATSDSTGTDTQYF
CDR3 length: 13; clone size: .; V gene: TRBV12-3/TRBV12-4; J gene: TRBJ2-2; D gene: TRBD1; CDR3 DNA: TGTGCCAGCAGGTTACAGGGGAGCGGGGAGCTGTTTTTT; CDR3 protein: CASRLQGSGELFF
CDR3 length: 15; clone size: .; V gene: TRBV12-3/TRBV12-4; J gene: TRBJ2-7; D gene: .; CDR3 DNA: TGTGCCAGCAGGACCGGGACGGGTAGCTCCTACGAGCAGTACTTC; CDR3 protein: CASRTGTGSSYEQYF
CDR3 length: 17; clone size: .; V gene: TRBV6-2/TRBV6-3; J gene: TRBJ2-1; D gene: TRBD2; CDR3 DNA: TGTGCCAGCAATCCTCCGGGACTAGCGGGAGCAGGCAATGAGCAGTTCTTC; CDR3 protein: CASNPPGLAGAGNEQFF
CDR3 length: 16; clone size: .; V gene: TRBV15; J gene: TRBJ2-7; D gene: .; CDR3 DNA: TGTGCCACCAGCAGAGATAGGCTAGCGACCTTCTACGAGCAGTACTTC; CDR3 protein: CATSRDRLATFYEQYF
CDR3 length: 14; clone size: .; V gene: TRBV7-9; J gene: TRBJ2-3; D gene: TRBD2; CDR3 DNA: TGTGCCAGCATAGTCGGGGGGGCTGGTGATACGCAGTATTTT; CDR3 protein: CASIVGGAGDTQYF
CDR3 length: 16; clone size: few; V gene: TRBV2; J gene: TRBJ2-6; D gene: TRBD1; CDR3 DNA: TGTGCCAGCGTGCGGGACAGGGGACCTGGGGCCAACGTCCTGACTTTC; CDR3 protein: CASVRDRGPGANVLTF